This TCR beta chain was observed in a study of blood T cell repertoires in COVID-19. Looking at the study overall: COVID-19 samples from acute and convalescent phases originated in the United States, Italy and Spain. From T cells, B-cell-depleted T cells, or PBMCs came the material, which was cDNA or gDNA.

V lost 7 bases and J 1 base, leaving 16 bases between the germline ends. The length of the CDR3 is 16 residues. CDR1 LNHDA and CDR2 SQIVND come from the germline V gene (reference sequence). Original processing notes: Amplifying reference gene primers gave estimates of nucleated cell counts. The table came from immunoSEQ multiplex PCR; TCRdb's copy has only in-frame clones and leaves some out. V, J and clone size are taken as reported in that table, and D and trimming were inferred from the DNA itself. The data show tens of thousands of clones, with 88% seen just once and around 3% held by the top ten.

The specimen sequenced was peripheral blood. The clonotype was recovered from a middle-aged man with active COVID-19. V gene TRBV19 combines with J gene TRBJ1-4, with D possibly matching TRBD1 (6 bases). The CDR3 DNA is TGTGCCAGTACCTCGGACAGACGCAGAACTAATGAAAAACTGTTTTTT. This codes for CASTSDRRRTNEKLFF.